These 30 T cell receptor beta chains came from one sample sequenced in a study of blood T cells in healthy people across ages. Combining a sample-barcoded 5' primer with a J-beta primer mix, a second PCR ran for roughly 7 to 12 cycles. TCRdb ran MiXCR on the 5' RACE reads and lists one entry per CDR3 protein. This table holds fewer than 1,200,000 distinct CDR3 sequences, under 30% found once. The same sample was also used in a study of T cells of mothers and their children.

The specimen was blood. These TCRs come from a girl aged 2 to 9 in good health.

The J gene is TRBJ1-4, the V gene TRBV7-3, with a weak D call TRBD1 (5 bases). The CDR3 is 13 amino acids. Germline CDR1 SGHTA, CDR2 FQGTGA. Trimming took off 2 bases at V and 7 bases at J, with 8 bases between the two ends. The CDR3, as DNA: TGTGCCAGCAGCTTAGAACAGGCTGAAAAACTGTTTTTT. It encodes CASSLEQAEKLFF.

The chain uses TRBV28 and TRBJ1-2; a weak D match, TRBD1 (5 bases). V was cut by 3 bases and J by 7 bases, with 12 bases left in between. CDR1 is MDHEN and CDR2 is SYDVKM in the germline V gene. CDR3 length equals 13 residues. This CDR3 reads CASSFWGLSGYTF. Written as DNA, the CDR3 is TGTGCCAGCAGTTTCTGGGGACTCTCTGGCTACACCTTC.

The table lists this clonotype with a few counts. The chain employs TRBV19 and TRBJ1-6, with D unclear. Germline V gives CDR1 LNHDA, CDR2 SQIVND (reference sequence). This CDR3 is built from 15 residues. V gave up 5 bases and J gave up 9 bases, with 17 bases separating them. CDR3 nucleotides: TGTGCCAGTAGTTCTCGGGCCCCGGGGAGTTCACCCCTCCACTTT. As protein: CASSSRAPGSSPLHF. The complete variable domain, with remaining parts taken from reference TRBV19 and TRBJ1-6, reads DGGITQSPKYLFRKEGQNVTLSCEQNLNHDAMYWYRQDPGQGLRLIYYSQIVNDFQKGDIAEGYSVSREKKESFPLTVTSAQKNPTAFYLCASSSRAPGSSPLHFGNGTRLTVT.

Turning to this clonotype: Sequence at one end of the junction differs from germline and may be a read error. The chain joins TRBV5-1 to TRBJ2-3; no reliable D call. The germline V gene encodes CDR1 SGHRS and CDR2 YFSETQ. This CDR3 is built from 14 residues. CDR3: CTSSLQIALDTQYF. CDR3 coding DNA: TGCACCAGCAGCTTGCAAATCGCTTTAGATACGCAGTATTTT.

This chain uses TRBV27 with TRBJ2-1; D remains unclear. This CDR3 is built from 13 residues. Trimming pared 7 bases from V and 4 bases from J, leaving 11 bases between. Germline V gene data show CDR1 as MNHEY and CDR2 as SMNVEV (reference sequence). CDR3: CASKPALYNEQFF. The CDR3 nucleotides read TGTGCCAGCAAACCGGCACTTTACAATGAGCAGTTCTTC.

The rearrangement uses TRBV12-3 or TRBV12-4 and TRBJ1-1, with D unresolved. V lost 6 bases and J lost 3, with 11 bases in between. CDR3 length: 13 residues. In nucleotides, the CDR3 is TGTGCCAGCAGGCGACGGGATGACACTGAAGCTTTCTTT. Its protein is CASRRRDDTEAFF.

The chain employs TRBV14 and TRBJ2-1; 7 bases are a match to TRBD2. Germline loops: CDR1 SGHDN, CDR2 FVKESK. The V and J ends lost 0 bases and 4 bases, in that order; junction bases with no gene match: 12. This CDR3 contains 18 residues. CDR3 sequence: CASSQDKGTLAVYNEQFF. The CDR3 DNA sequence: TGTGCCAGCAGCCAAGATAAGGGAACTCTAGCGGTATACAATGAGCAGTTCTTC.

This chain uses TRBV7-2 with TRBJ1-1, with D hard to call. Germline CDR1 and CDR2: SGHTA and FQGNSA. With 10 bases removed from V and 2 bases from J, the gap between germline ends came to 17 bases. The CDR3 runs to 14 residues. The CDR3 reads CATELNSVNTEAFF. In nucleotides, the CDR3 is TGTGCCACCGAACTCAATTCGGTTAACACTGAAGCTTTCTTT.

The chain links TRBV12-3 or TRBV12-4 to TRBJ1-1; TRBD1 agrees at 7 bases. With V trimmed by 5 bases and J by 0 bases, 9 bases remained unmatched. The CDR3 totals 16 residues. The CDR3 region has the DNA TGTGCCAGCAGTCTCCGGACAGGCCCCATGAACACTGAAGCTTTCTTT. Translated, it gives CASSLRTGPMNTEAFF.

The chain carries TRBV5-1 and TRBJ2-2, with 7 bases lining up with TRBD1. With V trimmed by 5 bases and J by 1 base, 8 bases remained unmatched. Germline CDR1 reads SGHRS; CDR2 reads YFSETQ. CDR3 size: 16 residues. CDR3 in DNA: TGCGCCAGCAGGCCATCGACAGGGATGAACACCGGGGAGCTGTTTTTT. Protein product: CASRPSTGMNTGELFF.

Remarks on this clonotype: At one end the junction does not follow the germline gene, possibly because of a read error. The chain carries TRBV12-3 or TRBV12-4 and TRBJ2-7; TRBD2 aligns across 7 bases. The CDR3 loop spans 15 amino acids. CDR3 sequence reads: CASSLIDAVAGERTF. DNA for the CDR3: TGTGCCAGCAGTTTGATAGACGCGGTCGCGGGAGAGAGAACCTTC.

This clonotype was recorded only once. The chain carries TRBV20-1 and TRBJ2-2; D uncertain. The CDR3 runs 14 residues. V was cut by 1 base and J by 0 bases, with 6 bases left in between. Germline CDR1 is DFQATT and CDR2 is SNEGSKA (reference sequence). The CDR3 here is CSARATANTGELFF. Here the CDR3 DNA reads TGCAGTGCTAGAGCTACAGCGAACACCGGGGAGCTGTTTTTT.

V usage is TRBV20-1 and J usage is TRBJ2-1; 7 bases match TRBD2. Losses at the gene ends were 5 bases for V and 3 bases for J; bases not matched to a gene: 10. The V gene's germline CDR1 is DFQATT and CDR2 SNEGSKA (reference sequence). This CDR3 has 15 amino acids. CDR3 sequence reads: CSAHSRRELYNEQFF. DNA of the CDR3: TGCAGTGCTCACTCCAGGCGGGAGCTCTACAATGAGCAGTTCTTC.

The chain combines TRBV10-3 with TRBJ1-5; D unresolved. CDR1 and CDR2 (germline): ENHRY, SYGVKD. The germline V and J ends were trimmed by 0 bases and 9 bases, with 6 bases remaining between them. The CDR3 has 12 residues. The CDR3: CAISESVGPQHF. As DNA, the CDR3 is TGTGCCATCAGTGAGTCAGTGGGGCCCCAGCATTTT.

This clonotype was seen more than once but under ten times. The gene calls are TRBV28 and TRBJ2-7; D ambiguous. Germline V gene sequence: CDR1 MDHEN, CDR2 SYDVKM. Trimming stripped 5 bases from V and 0 bases from J, with 14 bases between. The CDR3 has 15 amino acids. CDR3 amino acids: CASSDDPASSYEQYF. CDR3 sequence (DNA): TGTGCCAGCAGTGACGACCCGGCAAGCTCCTACGAGCAGTACTTC. The full variable domain, its missing parts supplied by reference TRBV28 and TRBJ2-7, is DVKVTQSSRYLVKRTGEKVFLECVQDMDHENMFWYRQDPGLGLRLIYFSYDVKMKEKGDIPEGYSVSREKKERFSLILESASTNQTSMYLCASSDDPASSYEQYFGPGTRLTVT.

The sample holds a few counts of this clonotype. Its ends do not fully match the called genes, so a read error is possible. The rearrangement uses TRBV5-1 and TRBJ2-3; 13 nucleotides match TRBD2. Germline CDR1 reads SGHRS; CDR2 reads YFSETQ. CDR3 size: 18 residues. CDR3 nucleotide sequence: TGCGCCAGCAGCTTCGGTCGGACTAGCGGGAGTCCCGCAGATACGCAGTACTTT. This codes for CASSFGRTSGSPADTQYF.

The CDR3 sequence is CSVDGGGTDTQYF. DNA of the CDR3: TGCAGCGTTGACGGAGGGGGCACAGATACGCAGTATTTT. This chain joins TRBV29-1 and TRBJ2-3; tentative D call: TRBD2 (6 bases). V lost 3 bases to trimming and J lost 1 base, with 8 bases between them. The CDR3 extends over 13 amino acids. The germline V gene encodes CDR1 SQVTM and CDR2 ANQGSEA.

This chain links TRBV29-1 with TRBJ2-5; 8 positions match TRBD1. The length of the CDR3 is 14 residues. Germline CDR1 reads SQVTM; CDR2 reads ANQGSEA. The trim removed 3 bases at V and 8 bases at J, leaving 11 bases unmatched. The CDR3 nucleotides read TGCAGCGTTGAGGGAAGTGACAGGGGAGTTACCCAGTACTTC. Protein product: CSVEGSDRGVTQYF.

The V and J genes are TRBV6-6 and TRBJ2-1, with TRBD2 identical over 9 bases. The CDR3 is 13 residues long. Germline CDR1 is MNHNY and CDR2 is SVGAGI (reference sequence). Trimming at V came to 8 bases and at J to 3 bases, leaving 2 bases not matched to a gene. CDR3 residues: CASGTSLYNEQFF. The CDR3 nucleotides are TGTGCCAGCGGGACTAGCCTCTACAATGAGCAGTTCTTC.

This chain joins TRBV28 and TRBJ1-1, with TRBD1 as a possible D gene (6 bases). CDR3 length: 13 amino acids. V lost 6 bases and J 4 bases, leaving 12 bases between the germline ends. Germline V lookup: CDR1 MDHEN, CDR2 SYDVKM. CDR3 sequence reads: CASSTQGSTEAFF. In DNA form, the CDR3 reads TGTGCCAGCAGCACACAGGGCTCCACTGAAGCTTTCTTT.

This clonotype was seen just once. The CDR3 DNA is TGTGCCAGCAGTTACGGGGAATGGGAGTACTTC. It is translated as CASSYGEWEYF. This chain uses TRBV6-2 or TRBV6-3 with TRBJ2-5; D not certain. The CDR3 totals 11 residues. V lost 2 bases and J 12 bases, leaving 10 bases between the germline ends. Germline CDR1 MNHEY, CDR2 SVGEGT.

J is TRBJ2-3 and V is TRBV28; weak D call: TRBD1 (6 bases). The CDR3 covers 17 residues. Trimming removed 5 bases at V and 2 bases at J, with 20 bases between. Germline-derived CDR1 and CDR2 are MDHEN and SYDVKM. The CDR3 DNA sequence: TGTGCCAGCAGTACATATCACAGGGTTTTGTCCACAGATACGCAGTATTTT. This gives the protein CASSTYHRVLSTDTQYF.

The V and J genes are TRBV11-2 and TRBJ2-7; D remains unclear. The CDR3 covers 14 residues. Looked up from germline, CDR1 is SGHAT and CDR2 is FQNNGV. V gave up 1 base and J gave up 2 bases, with 9 bases separating them. CDR3 region: CASSLGSTPYEQYF. CDR3 coding DNA: TGTGCCAGCAGCTTAGGAAGCACACCCTACGAGCAGTACTTC.

The J gene is TRBJ2-1, the V gene TRBV7-2; D is ambiguous. Per germline, CDR1 SGHTA and CDR2 FQGNSA. Between the trimmed V and J ends, which lost 4 bases and 5 bases, there was a span of 15 bases. CDR3 length: 15 residues. CDR3 nucleotide sequence: TGTGCCAGCAGCTCCAGTTACGGCGCAAACAATGAGCAGTTCTTC. Amino acids: CASSSSYGANNEQFF.

This chain uses TRBV29-1 with TRBJ2-3, with 9 nucleotides matching TRBD2. Germline lookup yields CDR1 SQVTM and CDR2 ANQGSEA. With V trimmed by 0 bases and J by 5 bases, 12 bases remained unmatched. There are 17 residues in the CDR3. CDR3 amino acids: CSVEDGRLAGVGDTQYF. The CDR3 coding sequence is TGCAGCGTTGAAGATGGGAGGTTAGCGGGAGTGGGAGATACGCAGTATTTT.

This clonotype was seen repeatedly, ten times or more. The chain is built from TRBV29-1 and TRBJ2-1; 11 bases map to TRBD2. V shed 7 bases, J shed 3 bases, and the junction held 8 bases outside the gene matches. The CDR3 consists of 15 residues. Germline CDR1 reads SQVTM; CDR2 reads ANQGSEA. CDR3 sequence: CSAPLTSGDYNEQFF. The CDR3 coding sequence is TGCAGCGCCCCTTTGACTAGCGGGGACTACAATGAGCAGTTCTTC.

This chain links TRBV6-1 with TRBJ1-1; D is unresolved. Trimming left V 9 bases short and J 0 bases short, with 5 bases between. Per germline, CDR1 MNHNS and CDR2 SASEGT. CDR3 length: 11 amino acids. The CDR3 reads CASPMNTEAFF. In DNA form, the CDR3 reads TGTGCCAGTCCGATGAACACTGAAGCTTTCTTT.

The chain carries TRBV28 and TRBJ2-7, with D hard to call. The V and J ends lost 3 bases and 2 bases respectively, with 14 bases between them. CDR3 size: 15 residues. The germline V gene has CDR1 MDHEN and CDR2 SYDVKM. The DNA of the CDR3 is TGTGCCAGCAGTTTGCCTAACCTAGGGACCTACGAGCAGTACTTC. Protein sequence: CASSLPNLGTYEQYF.

The gene calls are TRBV7-2 and TRBJ2-5, with 12 bases lining up with TRBD2. The J call may not be correct, given that the DNA end is closer to TRBJ2-1. The CDR3 covers 19 residues. CDR1 is SGHTA, CDR2 FQGNSA, per germline. The CDR3 sequence: CASRPRLAGENAGYNEQFF. The CDR3 nucleotides are TGTGCCAGCAGACCTCGACTAGCGGGGGAAAACGCGGGGTACAATGAGCAGTTCTTC.

This chain uses TRBV20-1 with TRBJ2-1; D is ambiguous. Germline loops: CDR1 DFQATT, CDR2 SNEGSKA (reference sequence). The V end was cut by 7 bases, the J end by 9 bases, with 13 bases between. The CDR3 contains 11 residues. Here the CDR3 reads CSVGVAAEQFF. The CDR3 bases are TGCAGTGTTGGGGTCGCGGCTGAGCAGTTCTTC.